This T cell receptor (beta chain) is drawn from a study of T-cell memory formation after mild COVID-19. The V gene end was trimmed by 0 bases and the J gene end by 7 bases; junction bases not matched to a gene: 11. Germline CDR1 is LGHDT and CDR2 is YNNKEL (reference sequence). CDR3 length: 16 amino acids. TCRdb called the 5' RACE reads again in MiXCR, with one record for every CDR3 protein. The sample records hundreds of thousands of distinct CDR3 sequences, around 28% being singletons. The sequenced sample was PBMCs or a T cell subset sorted from them (not recorded which). The V and J genes are TRBV3-1 and TRBJ2-7, with 8 bases identical to TRBD2. The sequence derives from an adult woman who had mild COVID-19 (a few samples of this study predate the infection). Cell type and time point are not known. The CDR3 loop is CASSQDLGLALGEQYF. CDR3 bases: TGTGCCAGCAGCCAAGATCTCGGACTAGCTTTGGGAGAGCAGTACTTC.